One TCR beta chain is described in this entry. Its target is not known. The data stem from a study of cytomegalovirus exposure and HLA in healthy donors. The CDR3 has 14 amino acids. Germline V gene data show CDR1 as SGHAT and CDR2 as FQNNGV. V lost 5 bases to trimming and J lost 5 bases; unmatched junction nucleotides: 8. The donors, nominally healthy at sampling, likely had unrecorded immune exposures. Study conclusions and caveats: Beyond CMV serostatus, there was no information to go on about immune exposure.

PCR amplification relied on 60 Vbeta primers (plus 13 Jbeta primers). TCRdb's copy holds only in-frame clones and misses some; the assay was immunoSEQ multiplex PCR. The sample has around 150,000 clones, about 82% seen once. The source of this sequence is a middle-aged woman in good health and CMV-seropositive. What was sequenced was PBMCs. The chain links TRBV11-2 to TRBJ1-1, with TRBD1 identical over 7 bases. CDR3 nucleotides: TGTGCCAGCAGCACACGGGACAGAGGGACTGAAGCTTTCTTT. It is translated as CASSTRDRGTEAFF.